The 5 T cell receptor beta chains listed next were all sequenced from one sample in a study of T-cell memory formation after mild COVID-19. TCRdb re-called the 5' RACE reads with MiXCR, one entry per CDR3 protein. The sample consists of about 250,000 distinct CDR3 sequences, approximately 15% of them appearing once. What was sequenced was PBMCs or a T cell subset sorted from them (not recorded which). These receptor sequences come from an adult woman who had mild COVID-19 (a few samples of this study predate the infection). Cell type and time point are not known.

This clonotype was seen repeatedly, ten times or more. The chain's CDR3 is CASSAGGYPSTDTQYF. The CDR3, as DNA: TGTGCCAGCAGTGCGGGGGGATACCCCTCCACAGATACGCAGTATTTT. V usage is TRBV5-5 and J usage is TRBJ2-3; 8 nucleotides agree with TRBD2. The V gene end was trimmed by 5 bases and the J gene end by 2 bases; junction bases not matched to a gene: 10. Germline CDR1 SGHKS, CDR2 YYEKEE (reference sequence). The CDR3 totals 16 residues. The full variable domain, rest sourced from reference TRBV5-5 and TRBJ2-3, is DAGVTQSPTHLIKTRGQQVTLRCSPISGHKSVSWYQQVLGQGPQFIFQYYEKEERGRGNFPDRFSARQFPNYSSELNVNALLLGDSALYLCASSAGGYPSTDTQYFGPGTRLTVL.

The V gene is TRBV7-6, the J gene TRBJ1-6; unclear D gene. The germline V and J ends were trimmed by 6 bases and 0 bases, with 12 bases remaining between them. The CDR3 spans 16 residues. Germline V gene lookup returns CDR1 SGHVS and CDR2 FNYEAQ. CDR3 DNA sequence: TGTGCCAGCAGTTCACAAGGGAGCTCCTATAATTCACCCCTCCACTTT. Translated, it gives CASSSQGSSYNSPLHF.

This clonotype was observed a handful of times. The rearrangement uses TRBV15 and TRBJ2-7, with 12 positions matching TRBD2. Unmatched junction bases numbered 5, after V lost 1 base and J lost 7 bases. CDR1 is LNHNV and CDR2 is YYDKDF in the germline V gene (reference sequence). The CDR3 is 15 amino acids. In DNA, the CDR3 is TGTGCCACCAGCAGAGTGGGGGGGACTAGCGGGGAGCAGTACTTC. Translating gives CATSRVGGTSGEQYF.

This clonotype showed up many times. Here the CDR3 DNA reads TGTGCCAGCAGCTCCACTAGCGGGACCTACAATGAGCAGTTCTTC. Its protein product is CASSSTSGTYNEQFF. This chain links TRBV7-2 with TRBJ2-1, with TRBD2 identical over 10 bases. The CDR3 length is 15 residues. The V and J ends lost 4 bases and 2 bases, in that order; junction bases with no gene match: 2. Germline assignment: CDR1 SGHTA and CDR2 FQGNSA.

The DNA for the CDR3 is TGTGCCAGCAGTAGAAGTACCTTAAGGAATCAGCCCCAGCATTTT. As protein: CASSRSTLRNQPQHF. The chain recombines TRBV12-3 or TRBV12-4 with TRBJ1-5; D not resolved. The CDR3 consists of 15 residues. Trimming took off 5 bases at V and 4 bases at J, with 15 bases between the two ends.